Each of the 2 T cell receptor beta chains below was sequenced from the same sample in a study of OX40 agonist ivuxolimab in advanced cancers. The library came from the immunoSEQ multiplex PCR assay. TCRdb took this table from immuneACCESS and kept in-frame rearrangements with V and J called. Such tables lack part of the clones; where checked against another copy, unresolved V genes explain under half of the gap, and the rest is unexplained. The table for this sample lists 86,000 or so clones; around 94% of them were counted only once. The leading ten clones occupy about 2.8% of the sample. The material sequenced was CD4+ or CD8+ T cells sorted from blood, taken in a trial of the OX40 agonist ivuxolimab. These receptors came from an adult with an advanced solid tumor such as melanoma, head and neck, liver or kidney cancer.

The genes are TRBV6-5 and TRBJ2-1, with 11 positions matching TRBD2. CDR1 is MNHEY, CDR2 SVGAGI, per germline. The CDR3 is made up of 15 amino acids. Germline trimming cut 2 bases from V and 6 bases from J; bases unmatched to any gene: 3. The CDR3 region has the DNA TGTGCCAGCAGTTACGGACTAGCGGGTTTCAATGAGCAGTTCTTC. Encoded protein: CASSYGLAGFNEQFF.

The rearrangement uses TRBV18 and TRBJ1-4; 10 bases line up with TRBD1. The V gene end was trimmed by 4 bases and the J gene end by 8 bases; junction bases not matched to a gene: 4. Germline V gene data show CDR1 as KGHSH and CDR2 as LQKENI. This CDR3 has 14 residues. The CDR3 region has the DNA TGTGCCAGCTCACTTGGACAGGGGGGCGAAAAACTGTTTTTT. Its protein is CASSLGQGGEKLFF.